This T cell receptor beta chain emerged from a study of blood T cell repertoires in COVID-19. Study-wide background: In each case, the material was cDNA or gDNA derived from T cells, B-cell-depleted T cells, or PBMCs.

Produced via immunoSEQ multiplex PCR; TCRdb's table is partial and in-frame only. Found here are more than 200,000 clones, less than 90% of them singletons; the top ten hold 2.6%. This CDR3 comprises 14 residues. With 4 bases clipped from V and 1 base from J, the junction kept 0 bases outside the gene matches. The germline gives CDR1 MGHRA, CDR2 YSYEKL. This rearrangement joins TRBV4-1 to TRBJ1-5; TRBD1 agrees at 8 bases. The clonotype was recovered from a woman in her 70s with active or convalescent COVID-19. Sequencing was done on a sample of peripheral blood. The CDR3 loop reads CASSRTGSNQPQHF. The CDR3, as DNA: TGCGCCAGCAGCCGGACAGGGAGCAATCAGCCCCAGCATTTT.